There are many counts of the clone carrying this T cell receptor (beta chain). Its antigen is not identified. This CDR3 region has 15 residues. From germline, CDR1 is SEHNR and CDR2 FQNEAQ (reference sequence). V was clipped by 3 bases and J by 3 bases; unmatched bases: 4. The record originates from a study of CD8 T cells in ankylosing spondylitis. Points from the study as a whole: Disease-associated clones were CD8+ and fairly uncommon in peripheral blood.

A single record per CDR3 protein comes from TCRdb applying MiXCR to the 5' RACE reads. The data hold some 250,000 distinct CDR3 sequences, with roughly a quarter observed a single time. The sequence came from a male donor with ankylosing spondylitis or in good health (not recorded which). The genes are TRBV7-9 and TRBJ2-2; 7 nucleotides align to TRBD1. Sample: blood, either unsorted or a sorted T cell fraction (not recorded which). The DNA of the CDR3 is TGTGCCAGCAGCTTGGACAGGTTATACACCGGGGAGCTGTTTTTT. This translates into CASSLDRLYTGELFF. The whole variable domain, filled in from reference TRBV7-9 and TRBJ2-2, reads DTGVSQNPRHKITKRGQNVTFRCDPISEHNRLYWYRQTLGQGPEFLTYFQNEAQLEKSRLLSDRFSAERPKGSFSTLEIQRTEQGDSAMYLCASSLDRLYTGELFFGEGSRLTVL.